These T cell receptor beta chains were read from a single sample in a study of blood T cell repertoires in COVID-19. Profiled with immunoSEQ multiplex PCR; TCRdb holds only in-frame clones, not every one. Seen here are more than 100,000 clones, nearly 90% observed once, and the top ten hold roughly 3%. Sequencing was done on a sample of peripheral blood. The receptors stem from a man aged 50 to 60 in a cohort sampled during active COVID-19. The CDR3 runs from the conserved cysteine through the conserved F or W. A D gene is named only where the DNA matches it firmly. The listing skips clone size in some rows; elsewhere it reads once, few, many or a size class.

CDR3aa: CASSQDVARGTEAFF; CDR3nt: TGCGCCAGCAGCCAAGATGTAGCCCGAGGAACTGAAGCTTTCTTT; v_gene: TRBV4-1; j_gene: TRBJ1-1; d_gene: .; abundance: .
CDR3aa: CASSQDQGIEQFF; CDR3nt: TGTGCCAGCAGCCAAGACCAGGGGATTGAGCAGTTCTTC; v_gene: TRBV3-1/TRBV3-2; j_gene: TRBJ2-1; d_gene: .; abundance: .
CDR3aa: CASSFSGGRTDTQYF; CDR3nt: TGTGCCAGCAGCTTTAGTGGGGGCCGCACAGATACGCAGTATTTT; v_gene: TRBV5-5; j_gene: TRBJ2-3; d_gene: .; abundance: .
CDR3aa: CASSLVEPPSGELFF; CDR3nt: TGTGCCAGCAGCTTAGTAGAGCCCCCCTCCGGGGAGCTGTTTTTT; v_gene: TRBV7-3; j_gene: TRBJ2-2; d_gene: .; abundance: once
CDR3aa: CASSLGTGLGELFF; CDR3nt: TGTGCCAGCAGCCTCGGCACAGGCCTTGGTGAACTGTTTTTT; v_gene: TRBV4-2; j_gene: TRBJ1-4; d_gene: .; abundance: few
CDR3aa: CASSDSGDEQFF; CDR3nt: TGTGCCAGCAGTGATAGCGGGGATGAGCAGTTCTTC; v_gene: TRBV12-3/TRBV12-4; j_gene: TRBJ2-1; d_gene: TRBD2; abundance: once
CDR3aa: CASSKTSGGTEAFF; CDR3nt: TGTGCCAGTAGTAAGACAAGCGGGGGCACTGAAGCTTTCTTT; v_gene: TRBV19; j_gene: TRBJ1-1; d_gene: .; abundance: .
CDR3aa: CASSLQAGNTIYF; CDR3nt: TGTGCCAGCAGCTTGCAGGCAGGAAACACCATATATTTT; v_gene: TRBV5-5; j_gene: TRBJ1-3; d_gene: .; abundance: .
CDR3aa: CASSQRGVGELFF; CDR3nt: TGTGCCAGCAGCCAGCGGGGTGTCGGGGAGCTGTTTTTT; v_gene: TRBV3-1/TRBV3-2; j_gene: TRBJ2-2; d_gene: .; abundance: once
CDR3aa: CASSLRTGVLNEQFF; CDR3nt: TGTGCCAGCAGCTTGAGGACAGGGGTACTCAATGAGCAGTTCTTC; v_gene: TRBV7-9; j_gene: TRBJ2-1; d_gene: TRBD1; abundance: .
CDR3aa: CASSFSYAGYEQYF; CDR3nt: TGCGCCAGCAGCTTTTCGTACGCGGGCTACGAGCAGTACTTC; v_gene: TRBV5-1; j_gene: TRBJ2-7; d_gene: .; abundance: .
CDR3aa: CASSPDRGLFGELFF; CDR3nt: TGTGCCAGCAGCCCCGACAGGGGGCTCTTTGGGGAGCTGTTTTTT; v_gene: TRBV5-6; j_gene: TRBJ2-2; d_gene: TRBD1; abundance: .
CDR3aa: CASSFDTTYEQYF; CDR3nt: TGTGCCAGCAGCTTTGACACAACCTACGAGCAGTACTTC; v_gene: TRBV6-5; j_gene: TRBJ2-7; d_gene: .; abundance: .
CDR3aa: CASSTPGGLGYTF; CDR3nt: TGTGCCAGCAGTACCCCAGGGGGCTTAGGCTACACCTTC; v_gene: TRBV12-3/TRBV12-4; j_gene: TRBJ1-2; d_gene: TRBD1; abundance: .
CDR3aa: CATHGGRAYNEQFF; CDR3nt: TGTGCCACCCACGGGGGGCGGGCCTACAATGAGCAGTTCTTC; v_gene: TRBV24-1; j_gene: TRBJ2-1; d_gene: .; abundance: .
CDR3aa: CASSVSEGQGIYGYTF; CDR3nt: TGTGCCAGCAGTGTAAGCGAAGGACAGGGGATCTATGGCTACACCTTC; v_gene: TRBV6-1; j_gene: TRBJ1-2; d_gene: TRBD1; abundance: .
CDR3aa: CASSAGQGTYGYTF; CDR3nt: TGTGCCAGCAGCGCCGGACAGGGAACCTATGGCTACACCTTC; v_gene: TRBV5-4; j_gene: TRBJ1-2; d_gene: TRBD1; abundance: .
CDR3aa: CASSPRLAGLYNEQFF; CDR3nt: TGTGCCAGCAGCCCGAGACTAGCGGGGCTCTACAATGAGCAGTTCTTC; v_gene: TRBV7-2; j_gene: TRBJ2-1; d_gene: TRBD2; abundance: .
CDR3aa: CASSPQTGVPGELFF; CDR3nt: TGTGCCAGCAGTCCCCAGACAGGGGTCCCCGGGGAGCTGTTTTTT; v_gene: TRBV6-5; j_gene: TRBJ2-2; d_gene: TRBD1; abundance: .
CDR3aa: CASSLASGLAGETQYF; CDR3nt: TGTGCTAGCAGCTTAGCGTCGGGACTAGCGGGGGAAACCCAGTACTTC; v_gene: TRBV7-7; j_gene: TRBJ2-5; d_gene: TRBD2; abundance: .
CDR3aa: CASSPGGEVPGQPQHF; CDR3nt: TGTGCCAGCAGCCCAGGGGGAGAGGTCCCAGGTCAGCCCCAGCATTTT; v_gene: TRBV7-2; j_gene: TRBJ1-5; d_gene: TRBD1; abundance: .
CDR3aa: CASSWTDSGANVLTF; CDR3nt: TGTGCCAGCAGCTGGACAGATTCTGGGGCCAACGTCCTGACTTTC; v_gene: TRBV5-6; j_gene: TRBJ2-6; d_gene: .; abundance: once
CDR3aa: CASSEVNNSYEQYF; CDR3nt: TGTGCCAGCAGTGAGGTAAACAACTCCTACGAGCAGTACTTC; v_gene: TRBV2; j_gene: TRBJ2-7; d_gene: .; abundance: .
CDR3aa: CASSLAAGAGNEKLFF; CDR3nt: TGTGCCAGCAGCTTAGCGGCAGGGGCCGGTAATGAAAAACTGTTTTTT; v_gene: TRBV7-9; j_gene: TRBJ1-4; d_gene: .; abundance: .
CDR3aa: CASSVGTGFYEQYF; CDR3nt: TGTGCCAGCAGCGTCGGGACAGGGTTCTACGAGCAGTACTTC; v_gene: TRBV9; j_gene: TRBJ2-7; d_gene: TRBD1; abundance: .